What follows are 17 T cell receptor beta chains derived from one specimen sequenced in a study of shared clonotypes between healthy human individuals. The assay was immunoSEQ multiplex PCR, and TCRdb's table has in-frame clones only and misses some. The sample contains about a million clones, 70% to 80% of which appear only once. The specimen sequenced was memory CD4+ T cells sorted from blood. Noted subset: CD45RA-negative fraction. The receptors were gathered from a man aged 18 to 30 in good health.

The CDR3 sequence: CASSLGTDRNGYTF. In DNA form, the CDR3 reads TGTGCCAGCTCACTTGGGACAGACAGGAATGGCTACACCTTC. J is TRBJ1-2 and V is TRBV18; 7 bases are shared with TRBD1. Germline CDR1 is KGHSH and CDR2 is LQKENI. The CDR3 totals 14 residues. V was clipped by 4 bases and J by 6 bases; unmatched bases: 8.

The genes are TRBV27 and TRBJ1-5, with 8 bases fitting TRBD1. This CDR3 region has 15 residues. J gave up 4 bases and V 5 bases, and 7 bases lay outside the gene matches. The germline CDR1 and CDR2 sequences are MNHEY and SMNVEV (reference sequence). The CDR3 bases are TGTGCCAGCAGTCGGGACAGGAGCAGAAATCAGCCCCAGCATTTT. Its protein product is CASSRDRSRNQPQHF.

The CDR3 protein is CASSFQEADYNEQFF. CDR3 in DNA: TGCGCCAGCAGCTTTCAGGAGGCAGACTACAATGAGCAGTTCTTC. The chain has TRBV5-1 and TRBJ2-1; a possible D gene is TRBD2 (5 bases). With 2 bases removed from V and 3 bases from J, the gap between germline ends came to 12 bases. This CDR3 comprises 15 residues. Germline V gives CDR1 SGHRS, CDR2 YFSETQ.

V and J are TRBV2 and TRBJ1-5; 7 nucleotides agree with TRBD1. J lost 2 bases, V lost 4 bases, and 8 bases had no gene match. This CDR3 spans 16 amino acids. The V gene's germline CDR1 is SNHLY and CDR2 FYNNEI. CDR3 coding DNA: TGTGCCAGCAGTGTATTACGACAGGGCGGCAATCAGCCCCAGCATTTT. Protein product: CASSVLRQGGNQPQHF.

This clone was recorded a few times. CDR3 sequence reads: CASRSQGHGYTF. The CDR3 coding sequence is TGTGCCAGCAGGTCCCAGGGTCATGGCTACACCTTC. The chain uses TRBV11-2 and TRBJ1-2; the D gene is possibly TRBD1 (5 bases). CDR3 size: 12 residues. V was trimmed by 6 bases and J by 6 bases, leaving 11 bases between them. The germline V gene encodes CDR1 SGHAT and CDR2 FQNNGV. Based on the CDR3 plus reference TRBV11-2 and TRBJ1-2, the full variable domain is EAGVAQSPRYKIIEKRQSVAFWCNPISGHATLYWYQQILGQGPKLLIQFQNNGVVDDSQLPKDRFSAERLKGVDSTLKIQPAKLEDSAVYLCASRSQGHGYTFGSGTRLTVV.

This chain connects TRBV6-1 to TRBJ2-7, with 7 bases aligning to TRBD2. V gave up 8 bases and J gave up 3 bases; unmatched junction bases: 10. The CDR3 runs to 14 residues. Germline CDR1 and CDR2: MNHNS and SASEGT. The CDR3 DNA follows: TGTGCCAGCTTCAAAAGCCCGGGGGGCTACGAGCAGTACTTC. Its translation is CASFKSPGGYEQYF.

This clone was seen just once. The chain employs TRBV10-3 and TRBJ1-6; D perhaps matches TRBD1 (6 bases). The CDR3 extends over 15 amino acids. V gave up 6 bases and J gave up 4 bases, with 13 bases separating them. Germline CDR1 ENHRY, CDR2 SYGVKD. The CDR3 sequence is CAIRSTGPYNSPLHF. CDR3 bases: TGTGCCATCAGGTCGACAGGTCCGTATAATTCACCCCTCCACTTT.

In nucleotides, the CDR3 is TGTGCCAGCAGTGGCTCACTTACATCCACAGATACGCAGTATTTT. Its protein is CASSGSLTSTDTQYF. The chain uses TRBV25-1 and TRBJ2-3; D is unresolved. The V gene's germline CDR1 is MGHDK and CDR2 SYGVNS. This CDR3 spans 15 amino acids. Trimming removed 4 bases from V and 2 bases from J, with 13 bases in between.

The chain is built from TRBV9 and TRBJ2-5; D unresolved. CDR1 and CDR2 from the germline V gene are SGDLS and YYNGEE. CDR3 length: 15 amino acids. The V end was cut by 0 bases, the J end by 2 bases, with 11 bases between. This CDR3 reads CASSVGNSLQETQYF. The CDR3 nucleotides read TGTGCCAGCAGCGTAGGAAACAGCCTTCAAGAGACCCAGTACTTC.

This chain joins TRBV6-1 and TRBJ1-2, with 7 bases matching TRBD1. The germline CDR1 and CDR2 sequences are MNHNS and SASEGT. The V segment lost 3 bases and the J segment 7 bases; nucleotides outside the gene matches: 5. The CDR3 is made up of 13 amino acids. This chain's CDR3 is CASSDQTGLGYTF. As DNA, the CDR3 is TGTGCCAGCAGTGACCAGACAGGGCTTGGCTACACCTTC.

The CDR3 region is CASSQETGTEAFF. Here the CDR3 DNA reads TGCGCCAGCAGCCAAGAAACGGGGACTGAAGCTTTCTTT. The V gene is TRBV4-3, the J gene TRBJ1-1; D is unresolved. Deletions cut 0 bases from V and 5 bases from J, with 7 bases between. The CDR3 runs 13 residues. Looked up from germline, CDR1 is LGHNA and CDR2 is YSLEER.

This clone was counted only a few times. The CDR3 DNA follows: TGTGCCAGCAGTCCACTAGACAGGGATTACCCTGAAGCTTTCTTT. Its protein is CASSPLDRDYPEAFF. This rearrangement joins TRBV28 to TRBJ1-1; 7 positions agree with TRBD1. The CDR3 contains 15 residues. The J segment lost 6 bases and the V segment lost 5 bases, leaving 12 bases of the junction unmatched. Germline loops: CDR1 MDHEN, CDR2 SYDVKM.

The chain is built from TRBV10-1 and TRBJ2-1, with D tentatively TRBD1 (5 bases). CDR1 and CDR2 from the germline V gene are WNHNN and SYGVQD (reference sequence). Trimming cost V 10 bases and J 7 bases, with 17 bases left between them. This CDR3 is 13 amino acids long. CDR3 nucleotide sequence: TGCGCCACGTGGCACAGGTCGGTTAATGAGCAGTTCTTC. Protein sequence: CATWHRSVNEQFF.

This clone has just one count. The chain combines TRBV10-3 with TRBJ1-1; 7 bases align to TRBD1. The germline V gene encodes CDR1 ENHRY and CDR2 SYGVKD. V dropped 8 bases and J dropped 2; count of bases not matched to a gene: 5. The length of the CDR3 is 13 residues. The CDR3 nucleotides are TGTGCCATCGCCGGGACAGTAAACACTGAAGCTTTCTTT. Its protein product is CAIAGTVNTEAFF.

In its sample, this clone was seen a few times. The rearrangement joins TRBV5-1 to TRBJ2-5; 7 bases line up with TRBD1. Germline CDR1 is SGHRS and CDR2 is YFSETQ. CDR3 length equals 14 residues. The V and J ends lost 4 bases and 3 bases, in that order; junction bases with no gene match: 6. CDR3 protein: CASSPGQNKETQYF. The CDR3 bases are TGCGCCAGCAGCCCGGGACAGAATAAAGAGACCCAGTACTTC.

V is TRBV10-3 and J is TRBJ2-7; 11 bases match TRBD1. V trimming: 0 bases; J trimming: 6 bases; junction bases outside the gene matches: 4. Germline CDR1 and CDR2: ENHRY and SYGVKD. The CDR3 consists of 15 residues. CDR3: CAISESRTGGAEQYF. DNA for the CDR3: TGTGCCATCAGTGAGTCGAGGACAGGGGGCGCCGAGCAGTACTTC.

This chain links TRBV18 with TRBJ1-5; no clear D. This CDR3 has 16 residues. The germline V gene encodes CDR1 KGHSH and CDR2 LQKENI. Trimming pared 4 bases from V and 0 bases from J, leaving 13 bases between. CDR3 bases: TGTGCCAGCTCACTGTCCACGCCTAATAGCAATCAGCCCCAGCATTTT. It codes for CASSLSTPNSNQPQHF.